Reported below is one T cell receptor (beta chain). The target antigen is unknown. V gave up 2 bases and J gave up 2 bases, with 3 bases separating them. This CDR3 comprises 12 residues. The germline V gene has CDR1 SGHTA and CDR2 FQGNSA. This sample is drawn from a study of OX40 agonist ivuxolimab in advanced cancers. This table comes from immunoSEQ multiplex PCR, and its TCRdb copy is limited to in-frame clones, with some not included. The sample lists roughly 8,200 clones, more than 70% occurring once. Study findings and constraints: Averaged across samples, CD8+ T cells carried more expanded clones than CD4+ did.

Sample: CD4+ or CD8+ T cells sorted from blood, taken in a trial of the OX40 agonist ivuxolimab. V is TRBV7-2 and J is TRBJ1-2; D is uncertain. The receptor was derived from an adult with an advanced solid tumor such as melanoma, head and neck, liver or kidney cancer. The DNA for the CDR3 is TGTGCCAGCAGCTTAACCAACTATGGCTACACCTTC. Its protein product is CASSLTNYGYTF.